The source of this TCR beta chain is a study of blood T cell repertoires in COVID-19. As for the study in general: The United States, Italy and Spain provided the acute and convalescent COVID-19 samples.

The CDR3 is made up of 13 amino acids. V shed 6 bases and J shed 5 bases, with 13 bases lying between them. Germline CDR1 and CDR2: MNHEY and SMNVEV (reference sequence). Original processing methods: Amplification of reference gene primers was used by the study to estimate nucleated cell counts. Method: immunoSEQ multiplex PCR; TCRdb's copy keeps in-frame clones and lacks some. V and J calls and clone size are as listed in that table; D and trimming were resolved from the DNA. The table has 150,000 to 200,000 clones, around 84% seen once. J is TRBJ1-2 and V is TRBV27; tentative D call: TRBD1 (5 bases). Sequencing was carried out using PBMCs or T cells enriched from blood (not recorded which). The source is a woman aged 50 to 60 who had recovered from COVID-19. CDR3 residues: CASSGSGAYGYTF. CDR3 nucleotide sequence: TGTGCCAGCAGCGGCAGTGGGGCTTATGGCTACACCTTC.